The next 26 T cell receptor beta chains were all read from a single sample in a study of blood T cells in healthy people across ages. Alongside a J-beta primer mix, a sample-barcoded 5' primer served in a second PCR lasting roughly 6 to 12 cycles. TCRdb called the 5' RACE reads again in MiXCR, with one record for every CDR3 protein. The sample carries around 990,000 distinct CDR3 sequences, around two fifths recorded once. Input material: blood. The receptors shown here come from a man younger than 30 in good health.

The rearrangement uses TRBV20-1 and TRBJ1-2; D is perhaps TRBD1 (6 bases). The germline V and J ends were trimmed by 7 bases and 0 bases, with 9 bases remaining between them. The CDR3 length is 12 residues. Germline lookup yields CDR1 DFQATT and CDR2 SNEGSKA (reference sequence). This CDR3 reads CSGTATNYGYTF. DNA for the CDR3: TGCAGTGGGACAGCCACTAACTATGGCTACACCTTC.

This clonotype was seen only a few times. The chain links TRBV4-3 to TRBJ2-5; D may be TRBD2 (6 bases). Looked up from germline, CDR1 is LGHNA and CDR2 is YSLEER. This CDR3 is 15 amino acids long. The germline V and J ends were trimmed by 6 bases and 0 bases, with 14 bases remaining between them. CDR3 nucleotide sequence: TGCGCCAGCAGTCGAAGCACTAGCAACCAAGAGACCCAGTACTTC. This gives the protein CASSRSTSNQETQYF.

The CDR3 DNA reads TGTGCCAGCAGCCAAGATAGTACAGCGTTGACAGCGAACACTGAAGCTTTCTTT. Translating gives CASSQDSTALTANTEAFF. The gene calls are TRBV4-2 and TRBJ1-1, with a weak D call TRBD1 (5 bases). V lost 0 bases to trimming and J lost 1 base, with 18 bases between them. CDR1 LGHNA and CDR2 YNFKEQ come from the germline V gene. The CDR3 contains 18 residues.

V and J are TRBV6-4 and TRBJ2-1, with 8 nucleotides matching TRBD2. Germline CDR1 is MRHNA and CDR2 is SNTAGT. Unmatched junction bases numbered 2, after V lost 1 base and J lost 0 bases. The CDR3 has 16 residues. The CDR3 DNA is TGTGCCAGCAGTGACTTGGCGGGGGGCTCCTACAATGAGCAGTTCTTC. Its translation is CASSDLAGGSYNEQFF.

This clonotype was counted only a few times. The chain links TRBV5-4 to TRBJ2-2; TRBD1 aligns across 8 bases. CDR1 is SGHNT and CDR2 is YYREEE in the germline V gene (reference sequence). The J segment lost 5 bases and the V segment lost 5 bases, leaving 11 bases of the junction unmatched. The CDR3 consists of 16 residues. CDR3 protein: CASSPPGGASTGELFF. The CDR3 bases are TGTGCCAGCAGTCCGCCAGGGGGCGCGAGTACCGGGGAGCTGTTTTTT.

Only a few counts were recorded for this clonotype. The chain employs TRBV7-9 and TRBJ2-1; D gene unclear. V lost 4 bases and J lost 10, with 20 bases in between. From germline, CDR1 is SEHNR and CDR2 FQNEAQ (reference sequence). The CDR3 is 15 amino acids. The CDR3 reads CASSSPRRVVGEQFF. The DNA of the CDR3 is TGTGCCAGCAGCTCCCCCCGCCGGGTTGTCGGAGAGCAGTTCTTC.

The J gene is TRBJ1-1, the V gene TRBV29-1; a weak D match, TRBD1 (6 bases). Trimming removed 7 bases at V and 0 bases at J, with 24 bases between. Germline CDR1 reads SQVTM; CDR2 reads ANQGSEA. The CDR3 is 17 amino acids. The CDR3 reads CSAGNRDTLIMNTEAFF. Here the CDR3 DNA reads TGCAGCGCTGGGAACCGGGACACCCTAATAATGAACACTGAAGCTTTCTTT.

The chain employs TRBV4-2 and TRBJ2-3; D possibly uses TRBD1 or TRBD2 (5 bases each). CDR1 is LGHNA and CDR2 is YNFKEQ in the germline V gene. V lost 5 bases and J 11 bases, leaving 17 bases between the germline ends. CDR3 length: 13 residues. CDR3 region: CASSSTVGGGQYF. The CDR3 nucleotides read TGTGCCAGCAGCTCTACGGTGGGTGGGGGGCAGTATTTT.

Only a few counts were recorded for this clonotype. The V gene is TRBV2, the J gene TRBJ1-2; possible D gene TRBD1, 6 bases. V was cut by 3 bases and J by 2 bases, with 22 bases left in between. The CDR3 runs to 18 residues. Germline V gene sequence: CDR1 SNHLY, CDR2 FYNNEI. In nucleotides, the CDR3 is TGTGCCAGCAGTGATGGGCCAGGGGACTCGACTAAAAACTATGGCTACACCTTC. Its translation: CASSDGPGDSTKNYGYTF.

This clonotype was observed a few times. V is TRBV6-6 and J is TRBJ1-2; D gene uncertain. V was pared by 3 bases and J by 7 bases, with 15 bases between. CDR1 MNHNY and CDR2 SVGAGI come from the germline V gene (reference sequence). The length of the CDR3 is 14 residues. CDR3 amino acids: CASSYPNASPGYTF. The CDR3 nucleotides read TGTGCCAGCAGTTATCCGAATGCCAGCCCTGGCTACACCTTC.

This clonotype was counted between two and nine times. The rearrangement joins TRBV7-2 to TRBJ2-2, with D unclear. Trimming cost V 5 bases and J 8 bases, with 18 bases left between them. Looked up from germline, CDR1 is SGHTA and CDR2 is FQGNSA. This CDR3 comprises 15 residues. CDR3 protein: CASSPFVGSRGELFF. CDR3 DNA: TGTGCCAGCAGCCCCTTTGTAGGATCCAGGGGGGAGCTGTTTTTT.

V is TRBV4-3 and J is TRBJ2-1; no clear D. Germline V gene lookup returns CDR1 LGHNA and CDR2 YSLEER. Trimming left V 0 bases short and J 5 bases short, with 8 bases between. The CDR3 runs to 14 residues. The CDR3 coding sequence is TGCGCCAGCAGCCAAGATCATGGCAACAATGAGCAGTTCTTC. Its protein product is CASSQDHGNNEQFF.

This clonotype was seen more than once but under ten times. The V and J genes are TRBV14 and TRBJ2-1; the D call may be TRBD1 or TRBD2 (6 bases each). The CDR3 loop spans 13 amino acids. Germline-derived CDR1 and CDR2 are SGHDN and FVKESK. V was pared by 3 bases and J by 8 bases, with 11 bases between. For the CDR3, the DNA is TGTGCCAGCAGCCAGGGGGGCAGCCATGAGCAGTTCTTC. This encodes CASSQGGSHEQFF.

Notes on this clonotype: This may be a read error: a much more frequent sequence differs by one nucleotide. This chain connects TRBV20-1 to TRBJ2-4, with 10 bases aligning to TRBD1. CDR3 size: 16 residues. Germline V gives CDR1 DFQATT, CDR2 SNEGSKA (reference sequence). As DNA, the CDR3 is TGCAGTACTAGTGCCCGACAGGGGGCATTGGTAGACATTCAGTACTTC. Translated, it gives CSTSARQGALVDIQYF.

V usage is TRBV7-2 and J usage is TRBJ2-5; 12 nucleotides line up with TRBD2. This CDR3 has 17 amino acids. Germline V gene sequence: CDR1 SGHTA, CDR2 FQGNSA. V gave up 6 bases and J gave up 11 bases; unmatched junction bases: 19. CDR3 amino acids: CASSSSGGAPGYNEQYF. The CDR3 bases are TGTGCCAGCAGTTCTAGCGGGGGGGCGCCAGGGTACAATGAGCAGTACTTC.

The V and J genes are TRBV4-3 and TRBJ1-2, with D perhaps matching TRBD1 (6 bases). Trimming pared 4 bases from V and 3 bases from J, leaving 9 bases between. In germline, CDR1 is LGHNA, CDR2 YSLEER. The CDR3 loop spans 13 amino acids. The CDR3 nucleotides read TGCGCCAGCAGCCCAGGGGCGGACTATGGCTACACCTTC. Its protein product is CASSPGADYGYTF.

In this sample, this clonotype turned up a few times. The chain links TRBV29-1 to TRBJ2-7, with TRBD1 matching over 7 bases. Matching the DNA end better, TRBJ2-5 makes the J call doubtful. Germline CDR1 SQVTM, CDR2 ANQGSEA. The CDR3 loop spans 12 amino acids. DNA for the CDR3: TGCAGCGTGTCCACAGGGGTAGGGACCCAGTACTTC. Translating gives CSVSTGVGTQYF.

This clonotype appeared a few times. J is TRBJ1-3 and V is TRBV12-3 or TRBV12-4, with 8 bases identical to TRBD1. V dropped 5 bases and J dropped 10; count of bases not matched to a gene: 7. This CDR3 spans 13 amino acids. The CDR3 here is CASSPGGMVTIYF. CDR3 in DNA: TGTGCCAGCAGTCCAGGGGGCATGGTGACCATATATTTT.

This rearrangement joins TRBV12-3 or TRBV12-4 to TRBJ2-2; 12 bases fit TRBD2. The CDR3 consists of 16 residues. V was clipped by 6 bases and J by 2 bases; unmatched bases: 4. The CDR3 sequence: CASRELAGGNTGELFF. CDR3 nucleotides: TGTGCCAGCAGGGAACTAGCGGGGGGTAACACCGGGGAGCTGTTTTTT.

The chain recombines TRBV2 with TRBJ2-2; perhaps D is TRBD1 or TRBD2 (6 bases each). With 7 bases removed from V and 0 bases from J, the gap between germline ends came to 12 bases. This CDR3 spans 15 amino acids. CDR1 SNHLY and CDR2 FYNNEI come from the germline V gene. The chain's CDR3 is CASNRGTSNTGELFF. Written as DNA, the CDR3 is TGTGCCAGCAACCGGGGGACATCGAACACCGGGGAGCTGTTTTTT.

The rearrangement links TRBV7-9 to TRBJ2-1; TRBD2 aligns across 12 bases. With V trimmed by 0 bases and J by 4 bases, 7 bases remained unmatched. This CDR3 is built from 18 residues. Germline V gene data show CDR1 as SEHNR and CDR2 as FQNEAQ (reference sequence). CDR3 amino acids: CASSLAPSGGAGYNEQFF. DNA for the CDR3: TGTGCCAGCAGCTTAGCCCCTAGCGGGGGGGCCGGTTACAATGAGCAGTTCTTC.

The table lists this clonotype with a few counts. The rearrangement uses TRBV7-9 and TRBJ1-3; weak D call: TRBD1 (5 bases). This CDR3 spans 18 amino acids. Germline assignment: CDR1 SEHNR and CDR2 FQNEAQ (reference sequence). With 0 bases removed from V and 0 bases from J, the gap between germline ends came to 15 bases. The CDR3, as DNA: TGTGCCAGCAGCTTAGCAAGACAGACCAAACACTCTGGAAACACCATATATTTT. It yields the protein CASSLARQTKHSGNTIYF.

The table lists this clonotype with a few counts. The chain recombines TRBV7-9 with TRBJ2-2, with D tentatively TRBD1 (6 bases). V shed 5 bases and J shed 2 bases, with 15 bases lying between them. The CDR3 has 16 amino acids. CDR1 and CDR2 from the germline V gene are SEHNR and FQNEAQ (reference sequence). The CDR3 DNA follows: TGTGCCAGCAGCACACCGGACAGCGTTAACACCGGGGAGCTGTTTTTT. It is translated as CASSTPDSVNTGELFF.

The chain has TRBV6-1 and TRBJ1-5; TRBD1 agrees at 10 bases. V gave up 4 bases and J gave up 5 bases; unmatched junction bases: 2. From germline, CDR1 is MNHNS and CDR2 SASEGT. There are 14 residues in the CDR3. As DNA, the CDR3 is TGTGCCAGCAGTGGACAGGGGGCGGATCAGCCCCAGCATTTT. Translated: CASSGQGADQPQHF.

This clonotype has at least ten counts. The chain links TRBV7-2 to TRBJ2-1, with no clear D. The CDR3 runs to 13 residues. Germline V gene data show CDR1 as SGHTA and CDR2 as FQGNSA. V was cut by 3 bases and J by 4 bases, with 7 bases left in between. The CDR3: CASSLEQYNEQFF. The CDR3 DNA reads TGTGCCAGCAGCTTGGAACAGTACAATGAGCAGTTCTTC.

The chain has TRBV18 and TRBJ1-1; D is possibly TRBD1 (6 bases). The CDR3 is 13 residues long. Germline V gene sequence: CDR1 KGHSH, CDR2 LQKENI. V was shortened by 3 bases and J by 6 bases, with 11 bases between the two germline ends. CDR3 loop: CASSPVPGAEAFF. CDR3 DNA sequence: TGTGCCAGCTCACCTGTCCCAGGGGCTGAAGCTTTCTTT.